The T cell receptor beta chain described here comes from a study of immune heterogeneity within non-small cell lung tumors. Study findings and constraints: Identical dominant CDR3 beta clonotypes were found recurring across a patient's tumor sites, along with site-unique high-frequency clones. For the most part, the T-cell receptor beta clonotypes present at high frequency were distinct from one individual patient to the next.

The germline V gene has CDR1 ENHRY and CDR2 SYGVKD. The CDR3 is 14 amino acids. Trimming left V 6 bases short and J 8 bases short, with 19 bases between. The sample holds a few counts of this clonotype. Its specificity is not known. The template consisted of bulk tumor genomic DNA, with roughly 0.65 ug used per sample. Every primary tumor yielded several biopsies, spaced far apart, that were taken during surgery. The study enrolled patients with untreated, newly diagnosed non-small cell lung cancer who underwent curative surgery. Every donor was a newly diagnosed non-small cell lung cancer patient having surgery with curative intent. Amplification of TCR beta CDR3 was performed by multiplex PCR with 32 V and 13 J primers. MiXCR was run by TCRdb on the multiplex PCR reads, yielding one entry per CDR3 protein. The sample has 13,000 to 15,000 distinct CDR3 sequences; 28% are singletons.

The receptor comes from a man aged 40-49 years with non-small cell lung cancer. This rearrangement joins TRBV10-3 to TRBJ1-2; D is uncertain. Sequenced: lung tumor tissue. The CDR3 reads CAISIIDRRRGYTF. CDR3 DNA sequence: TGTGCCATCAGCATTATAGACCGCCGGAGGGGCTACACCTTC.